These T cell receptor beta chains were read from a single sample in a study of Ad26.COV2.S vaccination and SARS-CoV-2 variants. Sequenced by immunoSEQ multiplex PCR; TCRdb stores in-frame clones only, minus some. Altogether 300,000 to 350,000 clones are present, over 80% being singletons, with the ten largest covering around 2.2%. This specimen was peripheral blood, taken in a trial of Ad26.COV2.S vaccine versus placebo. The receptors were gathered from a person aged 18-60 years who received the Ad26.COV2.S COVID-19 vaccine or a placebo. Each CDR3 is given with its conserved first and last residue. The order of the fields is D gene, J gene, clone size, V gene, CDR3 DNA, CDR3 protein. The D gene is left open where the match is weak. The size field is filled for only some rows; it gives once, few, many or a size class.

D: NA; J: TRBJ2-3; size: NA; V: TRBV7-9; DNA: TGTGCCAGCAGCGCGAGCACAGATACGCAGTATTTT; CDR3: CASSASTDTQYF
D: NA; J: TRBJ2-5; size: NA; V: TRBV4-1; DNA: TGCGCCAGCAGCCAATTGAGCGGGCAAGAGACCCAGTACTTC; CDR3: CASSQLSGQETQYF
D: NA; J: TRBJ2-2; size: few; V: TRBV6-5; DNA: TGTGCCAGCAGTTACGGCCGGAACACCGGGGAGCTGTTTTTT; CDR3: CASSYGRNTGELFF
D: NA; J: TRBJ2-3; size: NA; V: TRBV18; DNA: TGTGCCAGCTCACCAAATCCCGCCGATACGCAGTATTTT; CDR3: CASSPNPADTQYF
D: NA; J: TRBJ2-7; size: NA; V: TRBV27; DNA: TGTGCCAGCAGCCGGGGGATTAAGGAGGGGAGCTCCTACGAGCAGTACTTC; CDR3: CASSRGIKEGSSYEQYF
D: NA; J: TRBJ1-5; size: NA; V: TRBV28; DNA: TGTGCCAGCAGTTCTCTCGTTAAATATAGCAATCAGCCCCAGCATTTT; CDR3: CASSSLVKYSNQPQHF
D: NA; J: TRBJ1-2; size: NA; V: TRBV19; DNA: TGTGCCAGTAGTATCGGGGGTGCCTATGGCTACACCTTC; CDR3: CASSIGGAYGYTF
D: NA; J: TRBJ2-1; size: NA; V: TRBV19; DNA: TGTGCCAGTAGTACCCGGGACTTCAACAATGAGCAGTTCTTC; CDR3: CASSTRDFNNEQFF
D: TRBD1; J: TRBJ1-2; size: few; V: TRBV4-1; DNA: TGCGCCAGCAGCCAAAAAGGGACAGTCAGGGGTGGCTACACCTTC; CDR3: CASSQKGTVRGGYTF
D: NA; J: TRBJ1-4; size: few; V: TRBV21-1; DNA: TGTGCCAGCAGCACACGAAGAGAGGATGAAAAACTGTTTTTT; CDR3: CASSTRREDEKLFF
D: TRBD1; J: TRBJ1-1; size: NA; V: TRBV7-9; DNA: TGTGCCAGCAGCTTATTAATCGGCACAGGGGGCGCAGGCACTGAAGCTTTCTTT; CDR3: CASSLLIGTGGAGTEAFF
D: NA; J: TRBJ1-1; size: NA; V: TRBV2; DNA: TGTGCCAGCAGTGAGGGCCCCGGCGCTGAAGCTTTCTTT; CDR3: CASSEGPGAEAFF
D: NA; J: TRBJ2-7; size: NA; V: TRBV7-8; DNA: TGTGCCAGCAGCGCTCCGGGAGCCTACGAGCAGTACTTC; CDR3: CASSAPGAYEQYF
D: TRBD1; J: TRBJ2-7; size: NA; V: TRBV10-3; DNA: TGTGCCATCAGGAGGACAGGGAATAGCGACGAGCAGTACTTC; CDR3: CAIRRTGNSDEQYF
D: NA; J: TRBJ2-7; size: NA; V: TRBV4-1; DNA: TGCGCCAGCAGCCTAAAGATACTTGGCTACGAGCAGTACTTC; CDR3: CASSLKILGYEQYF
D: TRBD2; J: TRBJ2-3; size: once; V: TRBV6-6; DNA: TGTGCCAGCAGTCCGCCTAGCGGGGGCACCCCCACAGATACGCAGTATTTT; CDR3: CASSPPSGGTPTDTQYF
D: NA; J: TRBJ1-2; size: NA; V: TRBV18; DNA: TGTGCCAGCTCACCGTCCAGGATCAACTATGGCTACACCTTC; CDR3: CASSPSRINYGYTF
D: NA; J: TRBJ1-2; size: NA; V: TRBV28; DNA: TGTGCCAGCAGTTTACACAGGGTTGGCTATGGCTACACCTTC; CDR3: CASSLHRVGYGYTF
D: NA; J: TRBJ1-1; size: NA; V: TRBV4-2; DNA: TGTGCCAGCAGCCAAGATCCTCAGGGCACTGAAGCTTTCTTT; CDR3: CASSQDPQGTEAFF
D: TRBD1; J: TRBJ1-2; size: few; V: TRBV11-3; DNA: TGTGCCAGCAGCGCCCCAACAGGGGATCGTTTAGATGGCTACACCTTC; CDR3: CASSAPTGDRLDGYTF
D: NA; J: TRBJ1-5; size: NA; V: TRBV6-1; DNA: TGTGCCAGCGAACTTTGGGGGGATCAGCCCCAGCATTTT; CDR3: CASELWGDQPQHF
D: TRBD2; J: TRBJ2-1; size: NA; V: TRBV5-6; DNA: TGTGCCAGCAGATCCGGGGGGGCCGCCTACAATGAGCAGTTCTTC; CDR3: CASRSGGAAYNEQFF
D: NA; J: TRBJ2-2; size: NA; V: TRBV4-1; DNA: TGCGCCAGCAGCGGTAGGGTGGGGGCCGACACCGGGGAGCTGTTTTTT; CDR3: CASSGRVGADTGELFF
D: NA; J: TRBJ2-5; size: NA; V: TRBV7-3; DNA: TGTGCCAGCAGCGTGGGTCCCCAAGAGACCCAGTACTTC; CDR3: CASSVGPQETQYF
D: NA; J: TRBJ1-2; size: NA; V: TRBV7-2; DNA: TGTGCCAGCAGCTTAGATTCCCGGGACACAACATACTATGGCTACACCTTC; CDR3: CASSLDSRDTTYYGYTF
D: TRBD1; J: TRBJ1-2; size: NA; V: TRBV2; DNA: TGTGCCAGCAGTGTCCCAGGGGGAGGTGGCTACACCTTC; CDR3: CASSVPGGGGYTF
D: NA; J: TRBJ1-4; size: NA; V: TRBV28; DNA: TGTGCCAGCAGTTTACCTGGCCAGGGCTTAGAAGGGAAACTGTTTTTT; CDR3: CASSLPGQGLEGKLFF
D: TRBD2; J: TRBJ2-1; size: once; V: TRBV27; DNA: TGTGCCAGCACTCTCCTAGCGGGGGGGTACAATGAGCAGTTCTTC; CDR3: CASTLLAGGYNEQFF
D: NA; J: TRBJ2-2; size: few; V: TRBV9; DNA: TGTGCCAGCAGCGTAGTTCTAGGGAACACCGGGGAGCTGTTTTTT; CDR3: CASSVVLGNTGELFF
D: NA; J: TRBJ2-7; size: NA; V: TRBV11-2; DNA: TGTGCCAGCAGTCCTCCTGGGCTGCGACTCTCCTACGAGCAGTACTTC; CDR3: CASSPPGLRLSYEQYF
D: NA; J: TRBJ1-3; size: NA; V: TRBV18; DNA: TGTGCCAGCTCACCCCAAGTCGGGGGCCAACTTTCTGGAAACACCATATATTTT; CDR3: CASSPQVGGQLSGNTIYF
D: NA; J: TRBJ2-5; size: few; V: TRBV5-1; DNA: TGCGCCAGCAGCTCAACAAGTAACCAAGAGACCCAGTACTTC; CDR3: CASSSTSNQETQYF
D: NA; J: TRBJ2-3; size: NA; V: TRBV5-1; DNA: TGCGCCAGCAAGGAGGGAACGTCTCGCACAGATACGCAGTATTTT; CDR3: CASKEGTSRTDTQYF
D: NA; J: TRBJ2-7; size: NA; V: TRBV6-6; DNA: TGTGCCAGCAATCCAAGGGACACTGGTTGGTCCGAGCAGTACTTC; CDR3: CASNPRDTGWSEQYF
D: NA; J: TRBJ1-6; size: NA; V: TRBV6-1; DNA: TGTGCCAGCAGTGAAGCGGAAATAGGGCCAAATTCACCCCTCCACTTT; CDR3: CASSEAEIGPNSPLHF
D: NA; J: TRBJ1-5; size: NA; V: TRBV6-5; DNA: TGTGCCAGCATGAGGGCCCTTGAAGGTCAGCCCCAGCATTTT; CDR3: CASMRALEGQPQHF
D: NA; J: TRBJ1-6; size: NA; V: TRBV15; DNA: TGTGCCACCAGCGTCTTAGGGGCGCGAAATTCACCCCTCCACTTT; CDR3: CATSVLGARNSPLHF
D: NA; J: TRBJ2-7; size: NA; V: TRBV4-1; DNA: TGCGCCAGCAGCCAACCCAAAGGCGCCAGCTACGAGCAGTACTTC; CDR3: CASSQPKGASYEQYF
D: NA; J: TRBJ1-4; size: NA; V: TRBV4-2; DNA: TGTGCCAGCAGCCAACCACTGGGGGAAAAACTGTTTTTT; CDR3: CASSQPLGEKLFF
D: NA; J: TRBJ1-4; size: NA; V: TRBV4-1; DNA: TGCGCCAGCAGCCATGGACCGGGTTCCAATAATGAAAAACTGTTTTTT; CDR3: CASSHGPGSNNEKLFF
D: TRBD2; J: TRBJ2-2; size: NA; V: TRBV27; DNA: TGTGCCAGCAGACGGGGGGGCTGGACCGGGGAGCTGTTTTTT; CDR3: CASRRGGWTGELFF
D: NA; J: TRBJ1-1; size: NA; V: TRBV4-1; DNA: TGCGCCAGCAGCCCCGAGATGGCTTCCACTGAAGCTTTCTTT; CDR3: CASSPEMASTEAFF
D: TRBD1; J: TRBJ2-7; size: NA; V: TRBV27; DNA: TGTGCCAGCAGAAAAGCCGGGACAGGGATCGACGAGCAGTACTTC; CDR3: CASRKAGTGIDEQYF